The present entry profiles one TCR beta chain with its context. The antigen is unknown. Ten immunoSEQ deep assay plates served to sequence unsorted PBMC DNA. The data were produced by immunoSEQ multiplex PCR, yet TCRdb's version contains in-frame clones alone and is incomplete. The table has about 600,000 clones, roughly 79% seen once. This sample was taken from a study of shared clonotypes between healthy human individuals. Study as a whole: Two women and a few men aged 18 to 49 served as donors.

General study points: A limitation of the genetic and exposure-history diversity represented arose from few donors.

Genomic DNA from unsorted samples was obtained from 80 million to 100 million PBMCs (per sample). The specimen sequenced was PBMCs. The receptor comes from a woman between 35 and 50 years old in good health. Some clones in this sample may be carry-over from other donors' samples.

CDR3 in DNA: TGTGCCAGCAGCTTAGAGGCGGGAGGGTTCACCGGGGAGCTGTTTTTT. It is translated as CASSLEAGGFTGELFF. The rearrangement uses TRBV7-6 and TRBJ2-2; 9 nucleotides match TRBD2. V shed 1 base, J shed 4 bases, and the junction held 4 bases outside the gene matches. The CDR3 consists of 16 residues. The germline CDR1 and CDR2 sequences are SGHVS and FNYEAQ.